A single T cell receptor (beta chain) is shown here with its context. No cognate antigen has been identified for it. Base quality data are lacking; no much larger clone is found one base away. Donors formed part of the validation cohort, which comprised 120 subjects and was distinct from the first cohort of fewer than 750 subjects. The sample is drawn from a study of cytomegalovirus exposure and HLA in healthy donors (TCRdb year 2017). Describing the broader study: A later analysis indicated that the 90 to 150 validation repertoires were generated on the platform also employed for the approximately 700 repertoires of the first cohort. The study aimed to test whether signatures of past pathogen exposure could be identified by cataloging public T cell receptors. In addition to the first cohort of 666 subjects, a separate validation cohort of 120 different subjects was used. To predict cytomegalovirus infection status, the study combined high-throughput TCR immunosequencing, statistical association of individual TCRs with disease status, and machine learning. Points the paper makes about the study in general: A few of the identified cytomegalovirus-associated TCR beta chains were confirmed in vitro to be specific for cytomegalovirus antigens. Across donors, most TCR sequences were observed very rarely, whereas some public TCRs were present in many individuals. The authors suggested that the approach could potentially be extended to other disease states and immunological phenotypes. A total of fewer than 200 TCR beta chains were listed by the study as associated with cytomegalovirus. A later analysis lacked HLA typing for the validation cohort, so it scored co-occurrence in that cohort across all 110 or so repertoires. The classifier was reported to diagnose cytomegalovirus status with high specificity and sensitivity in both the original and validation cohorts. A later analysis found that TCRs clustered in the first cohort also tended to co-occur in the 120 or so validation repertoires, with 94% of cluster scores above 0.

Library method: the immunoSEQ multiplex PCR assay. The published analysis was carried out like this. A statistical classification framework was built to diagnose cytomegalovirus status from the catalog of TCR beta chain sequences. Sourced from immuneACCESS, this table was stored by TCRdb with only in-frame sequences that have V and J called. A share of the clones is absent; for the studies checked, an unresolved V gene accounts for under half, and the remainder has no known explanation. V, J and clone size are those of that table, while D and trimming were read from the DNA. This sample has more than 85,000 clones in its table, and more than 70% of those were observed once. About 2% of the sample belongs to the ten largest clones. The sample taken for sequencing was PBMCs. The origin of this receptor is a woman under 30 in good health and CMV-seronegative.

The DNA sequence follows: TGTGCCAGCAGCCCCTTATCGGTTTCAGACTACATGAACACTGAAGCTTTCTTT. It translates as CASSPLSVSDYMNTEAFF. The chain links TRBV11-2 with TRBJ1-1, with the D segment identity uncertain. Trimming costs V 5 bases and J 0 bases, and their ends lie 22 bases apart. Spanning cysteine to phenylalanine, the CDR3 consists of 18 amino acids. Kept here is only the CDR3 DNA, which spans 54 bases and is read in frame from base 1. CDR1 SGHAT and CDR2 FQNNGV were looked up in the germline V gene. Full variable domain (CDR3 extended with the reference TRBV11-2 and TRBJ1-1 proteins): EAGVAQSPRYKIIEKRQSVAFWCNPISGHATLYWYQQILGQGPKLLIQFQNNGVVDDSQLPKDRFSAERLKGVDSTLKIQPAKLEDSAVYLCASSPLSVSDYMNTEAFFGQGTRLTVV.